Listed below are T cell receptor beta chains from one sample, sequenced in a study of T cell repertoires in cytomegalovirus infection. TCRdb recomputed calls from the reads with MiXCR, one row per CDR3 protein. The table includes some 400,000 distinct CDR3 sequences, around 18% detected once. Material for sequencing was PBMCs. These receptors came from a human donor in good health (CMV status not recorded). Some clones in this sample may be carry-over from other donors' samples. CDR3s include the opening cysteine and the closing phenylalanine or tryptophan. The D gene is left open where the match is weak. Only part of the rows carry a size: once, few, many, or a class if the clone is expanded.

length,size,V,J,D,DNA,CDR3
12,many,TRBV7-4,TRBJ2-7,NA,TGTGCCACCTTGGGGGGATCCTACGAGCAGTACTTC,CATLGGSYEQYF
16,many,TRBV7-2,TRBJ1-1,NA,TGTGCCAGCAGCTCGATCCCCGGGACGTTGGGCACTGAAGCTTTCTTT,CASSSIPGTLGTEAFF
14,NA,TRBV19,TRBJ2-1,TRBD1,TGTGCCAGTAGCTTCGACAGGGGCAACAATGAGCAGTTCTTC,CASSFDRGNNEQFF
16,NA,TRBV3-1,TRBJ2-5,NA,TGTGCCAGCAGCCAAGATACCCAAGGAGGGAAAGAGACCCAGTACTTC,CASSQDTQGGKETQYF
12,few,TRBV29-1,TRBJ2-3,NA,TGCAGCGTTGATCCTACCACAGATACGCAGTATTTT,CSVDPTTDTQYF
14,many,TRBV7-2,TRBJ1-5,NA,TGTGCCAGCAGCTCCCGAGGAGGGGATCAGCCCCAGCATTTT,CASSSRGGDQPQHF
11,NA,TRBV20-1,TRBJ2-5,NA,TGCAGTGCTGGGGAGGAAGAGACCCAGTACTTC,CSAGEEETQYF
13,NA,TRBV19,TRBJ2-7,NA,TGTGCCAGTAGCGCCGGGACATACTACGAGCAGTACTTC,CASSAGTYYEQYF
17,NA,TRBV14,TRBJ1-2,NA,TGTGCCAGCAGCCAAGATTATGCCCCACAGTACCTCGATGGCTACACCTTC,CASSQDYAPQYLDGYTF
15,many,TRBV7-2,TRBJ2-3,NA,TGTGCCAGCAGCTTAACTGTTTGGAACACAGATACGCAGTATTTT,CASSLTVWNTDTQYF
15,NA,TRBV13,TRBJ2-5,TRBD2,TGTGCCAGCAGCCCCCCGGGACTAGCGGTTGAGACCCAGTACTTC,CASSPPGLAVETQYF
15,few,TRBV7-6,TRBJ1-2,NA,TGTGCCAGCAGCGAAGACCCGGGGCGGGTAAGAGGCTACACCTTC,CASSEDPGRVRGYTF
13,NA,TRBV27,TRBJ1-1,NA,TGTGCCAGCAGTTTATCAGGGTTCACTGAAGCTTTCTTT,CASSLSGFTEAFF
11,few,TRBV29-1,TRBJ1-5,NA,TGCAGCGTTAAGTCGGGATTAACCCAGCATTTT,CSVKSGLTQHF
11,few,TRBV12-3/TRBV12-4,TRBJ1-1,NA,TGTGCCAGCAGTTTGGGCCCCCTGGCTTTCTTT,CASSLGPLAFF
15,few,TRBV30,TRBJ1-4,TRBD1,TGTGCCTGGAATAGGGGACAGAGGAATAATGAAAAACTGTTTTTT,CAWNRGQRNNEKLFF
13,many,TRBV6-1,TRBJ2-7,NA,TGTGCCACCCACCGGGACATCTCCTACGAGCAGTACTTC,CATHRDISYEQYF
15,NA,TRBV3-1,TRBJ1-2,NA,TGTGCCAGCAGCCAAGGCTGGCAGGTGAACTATGGCTACACCTTC,CASSQGWQVNYGYTF
15,few,TRBV28,TRBJ2-5,NA,TGTGCCAGCAGTCCCCAGCTAGGCAGTCAAGAGACCCAGTACTTC,CASSPQLGSQETQYF
14,NA,TRBV7-2,TRBJ2-7,TRBD1,TGTGCCAGCAGCATAAGACAGGGGGGTGACGAGCAGTACTTC,CASSIRQGGDEQYF
15,few,TRBV6-8,TRBJ1-1,TRBD1,TGTGCCAGCAGACGCACAGGGGGCGCACTGGCTGAAGCTTTCTTT,CASRRTGGALAEAFF
13,NA,TRBV15,TRBJ2-1,NA,TGTGCCACCAGCAGAGATTTGGGTGTTGAGCAGTTCTTC,CATSRDLGVEQFF
15,NA,TRBV14,TRBJ2-7,TRBD2,TGTGCCAGCAGCAACCTACTAGCGGGAGAGGACGAGCAGTACTTC,CASSNLLAGEDEQYF
15,many,TRBV7-2,TRBJ2-1,TRBD2,TGTGCCAGCAGCTTAGAAGTCGGGACTAGGAGTGAGCAGTTCTTC,CASSLEVGTRSEQFF
14,NA,TRBV19,TRBJ1-1,TRBD1,TGTGCCAGTAGTTCGACAGGGGGGGGGACTGAAGCTTTCTTT,CASSSTGGGTEAFF
13,NA,TRBV7-6,TRBJ2-7,NA,TGTGCCAGCAGCTTAGAGGCGGGATACGAGCAGTACTTC,CASSLEAGYEQYF
13,NA,TRBV5-4,TRBJ2-1,NA,TGTGCCAGCAGCCCAACGGGGCTCCCCGGGCAGTTCTTC,CASSPTGLPGQFF
18,many,TRBV6-1,TRBJ1-1,NA,TGTGCCAGCAGTTGTTACCCCCGGGAGAGGAAGGCGAACACTGAAGCTTTCTTT,CASSCYPRERKANTEAFF
20,NA,TRBV14,TRBJ1-5,NA,TGTGCCAGCAGCCCCCCCCCCGGGCATCGGATGGGCATGCTCGATCAGCCCCAGCATTTT,CASSPPPGHRMGMLDQPQHF